Following are 28 T cell receptor beta chains from one sample sequenced in a study of blood T cells in healthy people across ages. For the second PCR, which ran for roughly 6 to 11 cycles, a sample-barcoded 5' primer and a J-beta primer mix were used. TCRdb re-derived calls from the 5' RACE reads in MiXCR, one entry per CDR3 protein. The top ten hold 15% of the sample, which has about 650,000 distinct CDR3 sequences, approximately 31% seen once. Source material: blood. Receptor source: a woman of 80 years or more in good health.

This clonotype was counted ten times or more. The chain is built from TRBV2 and TRBJ2-3; D perhaps matches TRBD1 (5 bases). V gave up 6 bases and J gave up 0 bases, with 13 bases separating them. The germline V gene encodes CDR1 SNHLY and CDR2 FYNNEI. This CDR3 has 15 amino acids. CDR3 amino acids: CASSRDGASTDTQYF. The CDR3 region has the DNA TGTGCCAGCAGCAGGGATGGGGCTAGCACAGATACGCAGTATTTT.

This clonotype came up many times. The CDR3 nucleotides read TGCAGTGCTAGACCGGACGGTTTCTACGAGCAGTACTTC. It encodes CSARPDGFYEQYF. The genes are TRBV20-1 and TRBJ2-7; no firm D call. The CDR3 is 13 residues long. The V end was cut by 2 bases, the J end by 3 bases, with 11 bases between. The germline V gene has CDR1 DFQATT and CDR2 SNEGSKA (reference sequence).

The rearrangement links TRBV20-1 to TRBJ2-4; the D is unclear. This CDR3 spans 14 amino acids. V lost 6 bases and J 0 bases, leaving 12 bases between the germline ends. Germline V gives CDR1 DFQATT, CDR2 SNEGSKA (reference sequence). CDR3 DNA sequence: TGCAGTGCGTTTGACGGGCTAGCCAAAAACATTCAGTACTTC. This sequence encodes CSAFDGLAKNIQYF.

In its sample, this clonotype was seen many times. The chain joins TRBV12-3 or TRBV12-4 to TRBJ1-5; perhaps TRBD1 as D (6 bases). Trimming pared 4 bases from V and 4 bases from J, leaving 17 bases between. The CDR3 length is 16 residues. The CDR3 bases are TGTGCCAGCAGTTCCACCCAGGGGAGAGGGAATCAGCCCCAGCATTTT. Protein sequence: CASSSTQGRGNQPQHF.

This clonotype was found a few times. The chain uses TRBV2 and TRBJ2-2; tentatively, D is TRBD2 (5 bases). CDR3 length: 16 residues. V was cut by 4 bases and J by 2 bases, with 14 bases left in between. Germline V lookup: CDR1 SNHLY, CDR2 FYNNEI. Written as DNA, the CDR3 is TGTGCCAGCAGTGCAGAGAGGGTCCCAAACACCGGGGAGCTGTTTTTT. This translates into CASSAERVPNTGELFF.

This clonotype was picked up one time. The chain carries TRBV12-3 or TRBV12-4 and TRBJ2-3, with D possibly called TRBD1 or TRBD2 (5 bases each). Trimming removed 2 bases from V and 2 bases from J, with 20 bases in between. The CDR3 consists of 18 residues. The chain's CDR3 is CASSLPSHARGYTDTQYF. The CDR3 bases are TGTGCCAGCAGTTTACCGTCACATGCGAGGGGTTACACAGATACGCAGTATTTT.

Worth noting for this clonotype: The junction departs from germline at one end; a sequencing error may be responsible. The chain recombines TRBV14 with TRBJ2-2; tentative D call: TRBD2 (5 bases). Germline V gene sequence: CDR1 SGHDN, CDR2 FVKESK. The CDR3 is 15 residues long. CDR3 bases: TGTGCCAGCAGCCAAGGACTTACGAACACCGGGGAGTTGTTTTTT. It encodes CASSQGLTNTGELFF.

This clonotype was detected many times. The chain links TRBV4-3 to TRBJ1-2, with D uncertain. Between the trimmed V and J ends, which lost 0 bases and 7 bases, there was a span of 15 bases. CDR3 length: 15 amino acids. Looked up from germline, CDR1 is LGHNA and CDR2 is YSLEER. The CDR3 DNA reads TGCGCCAGCAGCCAAGATACGTACTCCTATTCTGGCTACACCTTC. This sequence encodes CASSQDTYSYSGYTF.

J is TRBJ1-1 and V is TRBV21-1; the table's D call, TRBD1, was not checked against the DNA. TRBV21-1 is reported as a pseudogene. The CDR3 spans 16 residues. The CDR3 protein is CASRTGQNVMNTEAFF. The CDR3 DNA reads TGTGCCAGCAGGACGGGGCAGAATGTAATGAACACTGAAGCTTTCTTT.

This clonotype was found many times. The chain joins TRBV3-1 to TRBJ2-3; no definite D call. This CDR3 contains 14 residues. Germline CDR1 is LGHDT and CDR2 is YNNKEL (reference sequence). V was pared by 2 bases and J by 0 bases, with 6 bases between. CDR3 sequence reads: CASSQSGSTDTQYF. As DNA, the CDR3 is TGTGCCAGCAGCCAAAGTGGGAGCACAGATACGCAGTATTTT.

This clonotype occurred once. The rearrangement uses TRBV11-2 and TRBJ2-2; 11 nucleotides agree with TRBD2. The germline V gene has CDR1 SGHAT and CDR2 FQNNGV. The CDR3 spans 16 residues. The trim removed 5 bases at V and 6 bases at J, leaving 8 bases unmatched. The CDR3 nucleotides read TGTGCCAGCAGCCCCTTAGCGGGAGGGTTCCCCGGGGAGCTGTTTTTT. Encoded protein: CASSPLAGGFPGELFF.

Note on this clonotype: Sequence at one end of the junction differs from germline and may be a read error. The rearrangement links TRBV7-3 to TRBJ2-1; 8 bases match TRBD2. CDR3 size: 15 residues. The germline CDR1 and CDR2 sequences are SGHTA and FQGTGA. The DNA of the CDR3 is TGTGCCAGTAGCTTAACGTTAGCGGGGAGGGGTGAGCAGTTCTTC. Translating it yields CASSLTLAGRGEQFF.

This clonotype was observed a few times. The CDR3 bases are TGTGCCAGCAGCGACAGGGTGGGTCATGAAAAACTGTTTTTT. The encoded protein is CASSDRVGHEKLFF. V gene TRBV12-3 or TRBV12-4 combines with J gene TRBJ1-4; TRBD1 aligns across 7 bases. V was pared by 6 bases and J by 6 bases, with 7 bases of the junction left unmatched. The CDR3 loop spans 14 amino acids.

In the case of this clonotype: A much larger clone differs by one base, so this may be a read error. The chain carries TRBV20-1 and TRBJ2-3, with 11 bases fitting TRBD2. The germline CDR1 and CDR2 sequences are DFQATT and SNEGSKA (reference sequence). CDR3 length equals 18 residues. This chain's CDR3 is CSASRGTSGGGVADSQYF. DNA of the CDR3: TGCAGTGCTAGCAGGGGGACTAGCGGCGGTGGTGTGGCAGATTCGCAGTATTTT.

The CDR3 nucleotides are TGTGCCAGCAGCAAAGCGCTTCCGGGACTGACCAATCTACTAGCCAAAAACATTCAGTACTTC. Its protein is CASSKALPGLTNLLAKNIQYF. This chain links TRBV21-1 with TRBJ2-4; TRBD2, as called in the table, went unchecked against the DNA. TRBV21-1 is tagged as a pseudogene. The CDR3 is made up of 21 amino acids.

This clonotype was seen more than once but under ten times. This may stem from a read error, because a much larger clone lies one nucleotide away. V is TRBV27 and J is TRBJ1-4; D gene uncertain. This CDR3 comprises 13 residues. The V gene's germline CDR1 is MNHEY and CDR2 SMNVEV (reference sequence). The CDR3 DNA is TGTGCCAGCAGAGGTTGGGGAGATGAAAAACGGTTTTTT. It yields the protein CASRGWGDEKRFF.

V and J are TRBV5-1 and TRBJ2-5, with TRBD1 as a possible D gene (6 bases). The CDR3 extends over 14 amino acids. Between the trimmed V and J ends, which lost 0 bases and 5 bases, there was a span of 11 bases. The V gene's germline CDR1 is SGHRS and CDR2 YFSETQ. The CDR3 region is CASSLDRDMETQYF. CDR3 in DNA: TGCGCCAGCAGCTTGGACAGGGACATGGAGACCCAGTACTTC.

The chain recombines TRBV6-2 or TRBV6-3 with TRBJ1-5, with TRBD1 as a possible D gene (5 bases). From germline, CDR1 is MNHEY and CDR2 SVGEGT. The length of the CDR3 is 16 residues. V was trimmed by 5 bases and J by 1 base, leaving 15 bases between them. CDR3 sequence (DNA): TGTGCCAGCAGTCATATCGCGCAGGGAAGCAATCAGCCCCAGCATTTT. Its protein product is CASSHIAQGSNQPQHF.

V gene TRBV5-1 combines with J gene TRBJ2-1; 11 bases align to TRBD2. Germline CDR1 is SGHRS and CDR2 is YFSETQ. CDR3 length equals 16 residues. The junction had 6 bases not matched to a gene; V was cut back by 2 bases and J by 5 bases. The CDR3 loop is CASSFLAGGTNNEQFF. The DNA for the CDR3 is TGCGCCAGCAGCTTCTTAGCGGGGGGGACCAACAATGAGCAGTTCTTC.

Only a few counts were recorded for this clonotype. A single base separates this from a much larger clone, so it may be a read error. Here the CDR3 DNA reads TGTGCCAGCAGTGAATCCAAGGGGGACTCCTACAATGAGCAGTACTTC. Its translation: CASSESKGDSYNEQYF. This chain joins TRBV25-1 and TRBJ2-1, with D perhaps matching TRBD1 or TRBD2 (6 bases each). The J call may be mistaken, given a closer DNA end match to TRBJ2-7. The CDR3 is 16 amino acids. Germline V gene data show CDR1 as MGHDK and CDR2 as SYGVNS.

This clonotype was detected only a few times. A read error is possible here, since a much larger clone lies one base away. The chain uses TRBV7-9 and TRBJ2-1; D remains ambiguous. The end of the DNA aligns better with TRBJ2-7, so the J call may be wrong. This CDR3 comprises 14 residues. From germline, CDR1 is SEHNR and CDR2 FQNEAQ (reference sequence). Here the CDR3 reads CASSHLRTYNEQYF. For the CDR3, the DNA is TGTGCCAGCAGCCATCTGAGGACCTACAATGAGCAGTACTTC.

This clonotype appeared a few times. The V gene is TRBV28, the J gene TRBJ2-1, with 14 bases fitting TRBD2. Looked up from germline, CDR1 is MDHEN and CDR2 is SYDVKM. CDR3 length: 16 amino acids. Trimming at V came to 4 bases and at J to 8 bases, leaving 7 bases not matched to a gene. CDR3 in DNA: TGTGCCAGCAGTTCCGGACTAGCGGGGGGTAGGGATGAGCAGTTCTTC. Translated: CASSSGLAGGRDEQFF.

This clonotype was seen many times. This chain uses TRBV20-1 with TRBJ2-4; no clear D gene. This CDR3 is built from 11 residues. Germline V gene data show CDR1 as DFQATT and CDR2 as SNEGSKA (reference sequence). The V end was cut by 3 bases, the J end by 7 bases, with 7 bases between. CDR3 sequence reads: CSASPLNIQYF. The CDR3 region has the DNA TGCAGTGCTAGTCCATTGAACATTCAGTACTTC.

This clonotype was counted between two and nine times. Since a much larger clone is just one base distant, this may be a read error. The chain combines TRBV7-2 with TRBJ2-1, with 8 bases lining up with TRBD1. The end of the DNA is better explained by TRBJ2-7, so the J call may be wrong. The V gene's germline CDR1 is SGHTA and CDR2 FQGNSA. The CDR3 has 16 amino acids. The CDR3 bases are TGTGCCAGCTGCTTAGCAGGACAGGGACTCTACAATGAGCAGTACTTC. Translating it yields CASCLAGQGLYNEQYF.

As for this clonotype: This may be a read error: a much more frequent sequence differs by one nucleotide. The chain uses TRBV7-6 and TRBJ1-2; D is possibly TRBD1 (5 bases). This CDR3 spans 16 amino acids. Germline assignment: CDR1 SGHVS and CDR2 FNYEAQ. CDR3 residues: CASSSPQTESNNGYTF. The CDR3 DNA follows: TGTGCCAGCAGCTCCCCTCAGACAGAGTCTAACAATGGCTACACCTTC.

Many counts were recorded for this clonotype. CDR3 in DNA: TGTGCCAGCGGATGGGCCGGCACAGATACGCAGTATTTT. Its protein is CASGWAGTDTQYF. The gene calls are TRBV6-2 or TRBV6-3 and TRBJ2-3; the D is unclear. The V end lost 8 bases, the J end lost 1 base, and 10 bases lay between the germline ends. The CDR3 has 13 residues. CDR1 MNHEY and CDR2 SVGEGT come from the germline V gene.

This sequence joins TRBV30 and TRBJ1-3; D not resolved. This CDR3 comprises 13 residues. Per germline, CDR1 GTSNPN and CDR2 SVGIG (reference sequence). Deletions cut 4 bases from V and 0 bases from J, with 7 bases between. As DNA, the CDR3 is TGTGCCTGGATGGGGAACTCTGGAAACACCATATATTTT. Protein: CAWMGNSGNTIYF. Drawing the rest from reference TRBV30 and TRBJ1-3, the complete variable domain is SQTIHQWPATLVQPVGSPLSLECTVEGTSNPNLYWYRQAAGRGLQLLFYSVGIGQISSEVPQNLSASRPQDRQFILSSKKLLLSDSGFYLCAWMGNSGNTIYFGEGSWLTVV.

A note on this clonotype: A much larger clone sits a single nucleotide away, making a read error possible. The chain recombines TRBV7-3 with TRBJ2-4, with TRBD1 as a possible D gene (5 bases). The DNA end lines up better with TRBJ2-5; the J call may be wrong. The CDR3 contains 15 residues. Germline V gives CDR1 SGHTA, CDR2 FQGTGA. The CDR3 nucleotides are TGTGCCGGCAGCTTAACATTCAGGGAATCAGAGACCCAGTACTTC. Its translation is CAGSLTFRESETQYF.